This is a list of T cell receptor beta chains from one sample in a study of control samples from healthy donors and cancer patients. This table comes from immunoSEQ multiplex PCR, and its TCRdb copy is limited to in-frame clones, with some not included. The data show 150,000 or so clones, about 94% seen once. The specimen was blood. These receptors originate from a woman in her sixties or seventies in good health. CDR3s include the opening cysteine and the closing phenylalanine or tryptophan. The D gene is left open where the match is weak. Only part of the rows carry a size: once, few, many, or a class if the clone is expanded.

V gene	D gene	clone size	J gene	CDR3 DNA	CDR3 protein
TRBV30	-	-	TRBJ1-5	TGTGCCTGGAGTACGGGGGTTGGTCAGCCCCAGCATTTT	CAWSTGVGQPQHF
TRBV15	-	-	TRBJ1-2	TGTGCCACCAGCAGAGATTTCGTCTATGGCTACACCTTC	CATSRDFVYGYTF
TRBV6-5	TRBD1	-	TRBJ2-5	TGTGCCAGCAGGACAGGGGGCGCGAAAGAGACCCAGTACTTC	CASRTGGAKETQYF
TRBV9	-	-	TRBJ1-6	TGTGCCAGCAGCGTAGACGACTTTTATAATTCACCCCTCCACTTT	CASSVDDFYNSPLHF
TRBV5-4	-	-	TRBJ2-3	TGTGCCAGCAGCTTGCCAGGAACCCGAGATACGCAGTATTTT	CASSLPGTRDTQYF
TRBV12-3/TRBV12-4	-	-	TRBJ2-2	TGTGCCAGCAGTCCAGGGACCGGGGAGCTGTTTTTT	CASSPGTGELFF
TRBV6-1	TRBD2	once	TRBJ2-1	TGTGCCAGCAGTGATGGATTGCTAGCGGGGGGCCAGCAGTTCTTC	CASSDGLLAGGQQFF
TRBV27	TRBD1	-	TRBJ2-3	TGTGCCAGCAGTTTTACGACAGGGGTTACAGATACGCAGTATTTT	CASSFTTGVTDTQYF
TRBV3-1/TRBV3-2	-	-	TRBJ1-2	TGTGCCAGCAGCCTAGGACAGATTTATGGCTACACCTTC	CASSLGQIYGYTF
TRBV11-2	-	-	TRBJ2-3	TGTGCCAGCAGCTTAGATCGGGGGGCGGATACGCAGTATTTT	CASSLDRGADTQYF
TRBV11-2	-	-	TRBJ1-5	TGTGCCAGCAGCTTAGACAGGACCGAAGGGGGGCCCCAGCATTTT	CASSLDRTEGGPQHF
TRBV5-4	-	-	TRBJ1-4	TGTGCCAGCAGCTTCAGATCGGGTGGTAATGAAAAACTGTTTTTT	CASSFRSGGNEKLFF
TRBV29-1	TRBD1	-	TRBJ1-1	TGCAGCGTTGAGGACAGGATGAACACTGAAGCTTTCTTT	CSVEDRMNTEAFF
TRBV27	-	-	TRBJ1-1	TGTGCCAGCAACCCTACAGGAGGACGTAGCACTGAAGCTTTCTTT	CASNPTGGRSTEAFF
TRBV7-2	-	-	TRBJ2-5	TGTGCCAGCAGCCCGATGGGGGGGGGCCAGGTGGAGACCCAGTACTTC	CASSPMGGGQVETQYF
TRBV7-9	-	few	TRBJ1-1	TGTGCCAGCAGCTTAGAGGTGGAGATTGAAGCTTTCTTT	CASSLEVEIEAFF
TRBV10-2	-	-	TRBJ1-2	TGCGCCAGCAGTGAGTCGGCAGGGATTAACTATGGCTACACCTTC	CASSESAGINYGYTF
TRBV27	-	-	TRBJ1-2	TGTGCCAGCAGTTCTCAAACAGGCAGCTACACCTTC	CASSSQTGSYTF
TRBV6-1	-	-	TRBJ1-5	TGTGCCAGCAGTGACTTTGCGAGGGGCGCGAATCAGCCCCAGCATTTT	CASSDFARGANQPQHF
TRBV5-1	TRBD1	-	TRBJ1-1	TGCGCCAGCAGCCCGCGGACAGGGGAAAACACTGAAGCTTTCTTT	CASSPRTGENTEAFF
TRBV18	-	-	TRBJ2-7	TGTGCCAGCTCACCATTAGGTGGAGGAAGCTCCTACGAGCAGTACTTC	CASSPLGGGSSYEQYF
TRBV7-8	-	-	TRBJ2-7	TGTGCCAGCAGCTTATCCGTCGTCGTCAGGGAAGAGCAGCTCTACGAGCAGTACTTC	CASSLSVVVREEQLYEQYF
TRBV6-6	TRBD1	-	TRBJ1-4	TGTGCCAGCAGTCGAAACAGGGGTTGGACTAATGAAAAACTGTTTTTT	CASSRNRGWTNEKLFF
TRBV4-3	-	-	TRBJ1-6	TGCGCCAGCAGCCTAAACAGACCAGGAGATAATTCACCCCTCCACTTT	CASSLNRPGDNSPLHF
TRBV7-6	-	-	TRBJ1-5	TGTGCCAGCAGCTTAGCGAGCTCAGGTCTTCAGCCCCAGCATTTT	CASSLASSGLQPQHF
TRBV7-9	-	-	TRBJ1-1	TGTGCCAGCAGCTTGACCGACTCGAACACTGAAGCTTTCTTT	CASSLTDSNTEAFF
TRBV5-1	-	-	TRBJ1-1	TGCGCCAGCAGCTTGACAAACACTGAAGCTTTCTTT	CASSLTNTEAFF
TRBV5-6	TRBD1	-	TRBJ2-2	TGTGCCAGCAGCTTCAAACAGGGGGCGCGCTACGTCGGGGAGCTGTTTTTT	CASSFKQGARYVGELFF
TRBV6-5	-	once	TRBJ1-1	TGTGCCAGCTACACCATGGGGGGCACTGAAGCTTTCTTT	CASYTMGGTEAFF
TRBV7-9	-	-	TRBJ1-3	TGTGCCAGCAGCTTAGCGCGACGGTTATCTGGAAACACCATATATTTT	CASSLARRLSGNTIYF
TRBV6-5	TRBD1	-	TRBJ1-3	TGTGCCAGCAGTTACACGTACAGGGGAGCTGGAAACACCATATATTTT	CASSYTYRGAGNTIYF
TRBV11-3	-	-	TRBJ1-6	TGTGCCAGCAGCTTACAAAGGAGTTCACCCCTCCACTTT	CASSLQRSSPLHF
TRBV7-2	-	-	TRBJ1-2	TGTGCCAGCAGCTTAGCCTTGTATGGCTACACCTTC	CASSLALYGYTF
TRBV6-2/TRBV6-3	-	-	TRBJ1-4	TGTGCCAGCAGTTACACGAAGTTCCTTCCGGGACAAACTAATGAAAAACTGTTTTTT	CASSYTKFLPGQTNEKLFF
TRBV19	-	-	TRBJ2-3	TGTGCCAGTAGTGAGACAGTGAGCACAGATACGCAGTATTTT	CASSETVSTDTQYF
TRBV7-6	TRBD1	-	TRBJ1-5	TGTGCCAGCAGCTTATACGACAGGGTCAATCAGCCCCAGCATTTT	CASSLYDRVNQPQHF
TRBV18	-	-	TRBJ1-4	TGTGCCAGCTCACCACTCCCCTTGGGAGTAACTAATGAAAAACTGTTTTTT	CASSPLPLGVTNEKLFF
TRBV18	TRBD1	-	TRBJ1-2	TGTGCCAGCTCACCGAAAGGACAGGCTTCCTATGGCTACACCTTC	CASSPKGQASYGYTF
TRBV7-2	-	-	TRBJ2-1	TGTGCCAGCAGCTTCGTATACAATGAGCAGTTCTTC	CASSFVYNEQFF
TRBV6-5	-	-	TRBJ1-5	TGTGCCAGCAGTTACAGGGGAGACCAGCCCCAGCATTTT	CASSYRGDQPQHF
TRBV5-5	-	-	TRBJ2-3	TGTGCCAGCAGCTTATCCCCTCTCGGGACGCAGTATTTT	CASSLSPLGTQYF
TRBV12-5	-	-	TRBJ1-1	TGTGCTAGTGGTTTGACGTTGACAGGACTGACATTTAACACTGAATTTGGAGCTTTCTTT	CASGLTLTGLTFNTEFGAFF
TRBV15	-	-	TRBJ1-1	TGTGCCACCTCGGACCGCGGGGACACTGAAGCTTTCTTT	CATSDRGDTEAFF
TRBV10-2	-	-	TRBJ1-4	TGCGCCAGCAGTGAGTCCCGGGGAGCTCAACGAGGAAAACTGTTTTTT	CASSESRGAQRGKLFF
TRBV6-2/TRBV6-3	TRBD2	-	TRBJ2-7	TGTGCCAGCAGTCCACGGGGACTAGCGGGGGTCTACGAGCAGTACTTC	CASSPRGLAGVYEQYF
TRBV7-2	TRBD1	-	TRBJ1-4	TGTGCCAGCACCTTTTTTGGGACAGATAATGAAAAACTGTTTTTT	CASTFFGTDNEKLFF
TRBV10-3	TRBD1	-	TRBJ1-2	TGTGCCATCAGCGAAATCCGACAGGGGGCTGTGGATGGCTACACCTTC	CAISEIRQGAVDGYTF
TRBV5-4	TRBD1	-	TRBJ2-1	TGTGCCAGCAGCCCAAGAACAGGGGGCGGAGAGCAGTTCTTC	CASSPRTGGGEQFF
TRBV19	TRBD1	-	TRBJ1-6	TGTGCCAGCGGGACAGGGGATGTCTGGTCACCCCTCCACTTT	CASGTGDVWSPLHF
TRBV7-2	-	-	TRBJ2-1	TGTGCCAGCACCGACGCAGGGTACCCCTACAATGAGCAGTTCTTC	CASTDAGYPYNEQFF
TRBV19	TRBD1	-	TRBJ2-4	TGTGCCACTGGACAGGGGGCCAAAAACATTCAGTACTTC	CATGQGAKNIQYF
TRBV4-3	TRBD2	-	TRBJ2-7	TGCGCCAGCAGCCAAGATTGGGTTTTGTACCGGGGGGTAAGTTACGAGCAGTACTTC	CASSQDWVLYRGVSYEQYF
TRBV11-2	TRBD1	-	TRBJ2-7	TGTGCCAGCAGTTCCCGACAGGGGTTGTTATACGAGCAGTACTTC	CASSSRQGLLYEQYF
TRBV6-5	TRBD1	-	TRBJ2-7	TGTGCCAGCAGTCCCTATCGGACAGGGATATACGAGCAGTACTTC	CASSPYRTGIYEQYF